Following are 32 T cell receptor beta chains from one sample sequenced in a study of identical twins. TCRdb ran MiXCR on the 5' RACE reads and lists one entry per CDR3 protein. Among approximately 490,000 distinct CDR3 sequences listed, 20% to 25% were seen once. The same sample was also studied in work on yellow fever vaccine responses in identical twins.

Material for sequencing was CD4+ T cells sorted from blood. The receptors come from a woman between 18 and 29 years old in good health.

This clonotype was found a few times. The chain has TRBV7-2 and TRBJ2-3; 12 bases are shared with TRBD2. Germline CDR1 and CDR2: SGHTA and FQGNSA. The CDR3 sequence is 16 residues long. V lost 6 bases and J lost 3; bases outside the gene matches: 7. The CDR3 bases are TGTGCCAGCAGGCAGACTAGCGGGGGTTTAACAGATACGCAGTATTTT. Translated, it gives CASRQTSGGLTDTQYF. Based on the CDR3 plus reference TRBV7-2 and TRBJ2-3, the full variable domain is GAGVSQSPSNKVTEKGKDVELRCDPISGHTALYWYRQSLGQGLEFLIYFQGNSAPDKSGLPSDRFSAERTGGSVSTLTIQRTQQEDSAVYLCASRQTSGGLTDTQYFGPGTRLTVL.

The chain's CDR3 is CASSRGGTPLHF. CDR3 in DNA: TGTGCCAGCAGCCGCGGGGGGACACCCCTCCACTTT. The gene calls are TRBV14 and TRBJ1-6; D might be TRBD1 (5 bases). V was pared by 4 bases and J by 11 bases, with 9 bases between. From germline, CDR1 is SGHDN and CDR2 FVKESK. The CDR3 consists of 12 residues.

Turning to this clonotype: The junction and the germline gene differ at one end; a read error may be behind it. V usage is TRBV20-1 and J usage is TRBJ2-5, with 9 bases fitting TRBD1. The CDR3 covers 16 residues. The germline V gene encodes CDR1 DFQATT and CDR2 SNEGSKA (reference sequence). The CDR3 loop reads CCASAAGQGLGETQYF. CDR3 sequence (DNA): TGCTGTGCTTCCGCCGCAGGACAGGGGTTAGGAGAGACCCAGTACTTC.

The sample holds a few counts of this clonotype. The rearrangement joins TRBV12-3 or TRBV12-4 to TRBJ2-5; TRBD2 matches 14 bases. The CDR3 is 16 residues long. Trimming cost V 6 bases and J 5 bases; bases outside gene matches: 8. CDR3 sequence: CASRLAGLAGAETQYF. CDR3 coding DNA: TGTGCCAGCAGGCTCGCGGGACTAGCGGGAGCTGAGACCCAGTACTTC.

This clonotype was counted between two and nine times. The V and J genes are TRBV6-5 and TRBJ2-5; 11 bases agree with TRBD1. The junction had 9 bases not matched to a gene; V was cut back by 4 bases and J by 5 bases. Germline CDR1 and CDR2: MNHEY and SVGAGI. The CDR3 totals 16 residues. The CDR3 coding sequence is TGTGCCAGCAGTTCCCCCTGGACAGGGGGCCTGGAGACCCAGTACTTC. Translated, it gives CASSSPWTGGLETQYF.

The chain carries TRBV20-1 and TRBJ2-1; D remains unclear. Germline-derived CDR1 and CDR2 are DFQATT and SNEGSKA (reference sequence). V lost 6 bases and J 6 bases, leaving 18 bases between the germline ends. The CDR3 extends over 14 amino acids. The CDR3 here is CSALRPLGSNEQFF. The DNA for the CDR3 is TGCAGTGCCCTCCGGCCCCTAGGTAGCAATGAGCAGTTCTTC.

Many counts were recorded for this clonotype. This chain links TRBV12-5 with TRBJ1-2, with no clear D. The CDR3 has 14 residues. Germline V gene lookup returns CDR1 LGHNT and CDR2 FRNRAP. Trimming left V 1 base short and J 4 bases short, with 10 bases between. The CDR3 protein is CASGLEASLYGYTF. Written as DNA, the CDR3 is TGTGCTAGTGGTTTGGAGGCGTCGCTCTATGGCTACACCTTC.

V gene TRBV28 combines with J gene TRBJ1-5; D uncertain. CDR3 size: 14 residues. CDR1 MDHEN and CDR2 SYDVKM come from the germline V gene. The V end was cut by 5 bases, the J end by 5 bases, with 13 bases between. In DNA, the CDR3 is TGTGCCAGCAGTCGAGGGTCAAGGGATCAGCCCCAGCATTTT. Translated: CASSRGSRDQPQHF.

This clonotype was seen a handful of times. The V call is TRBV12-3 or TRBV12-4, the J call TRBJ2-7; possibly TRBD1 for D (5 bases). V lost 3 bases and J 3 bases, leaving 6 bases between the germline ends. There are 12 residues in the CDR3. CDR3 loop: CASSFGHYEQYF. The CDR3 DNA reads TGTGCCAGCAGTTTTGGACACTACGAGCAGTACTTC.

V and J are TRBV7-2 and TRBJ2-2, with TRBD1 matching 9 bases. From germline, CDR1 is SGHTA and CDR2 FQGNSA. Trimming cost V 8 bases and J 3 bases; bases outside gene matches: 4. The CDR3 extends over 14 amino acids. The CDR3 spells CASGTGFHTGELFF. The CDR3 DNA reads TGTGCCAGCGGGACAGGGTTTCACACCGGGGAGCTGTTTTTT.

CDR3 sequence (DNA): TGTGCCAGCAGCCCCGAGGGGGGGCTAGGGTCCCAGTACTTC. Its translation is CASSPEGGLGSQYF. The chain combines TRBV6-1 with TRBJ2-5; tentatively, D is TRBD2 (7 bases). The CDR3 extends over 14 amino acids. Germline V lookup: CDR1 MNHNS, CDR2 SASEGT. V was trimmed by 6 bases and J by 9 bases, leaving 20 bases between them.

This chain connects TRBV28 to TRBJ2-7; 11 bases line up with TRBD1. V was pared by 6 bases and J by 6 bases, with 4 bases of the junction left unmatched. Germline V gene data show CDR1 as MDHEN and CDR2 as SYDVKM. The CDR3 is made up of 13 amino acids. CDR3 sequence (DNA): TGTGCCAGCAGACCTGGACAGGGGGCCGAGCAGTACTTC. The encoded protein is CASRPGQGAEQYF.

The chain couples TRBV11-2 to TRBJ2-2; no firm D call. The CDR3 length is 16 residues. Per the germline V gene, CDR1 is SGHAT and CDR2 is FQNNGV. Trimming stripped 1 base from V and 4 bases from J, with 13 bases between. The CDR3 DNA is TGTGCCAGCAGCTTAGCGGCGGTACCGGGCACCGGGGAGCTGTTTTTT. Its protein product is CASSLAAVPGTGELFF.

This rearrangement joins TRBV20-1 to TRBJ2-6, with 7 nucleotides matching TRBD1. The CDR3 totals 14 residues. After removal of 5 bases from V and 0 bases from J, the junction contained 1 base not matched to a gene. Germline CDR1 and CDR2: DFQATT and SNEGSKA (reference sequence). CDR3 bases: TGCAGTGCTTGGGACAGCTCTGGGGCCAACGTCCTGACTTTC. It codes for CSAWDSSGANVLTF.

The chain employs TRBV5-1 and TRBJ1-1; 7 bases align to TRBD1. Germline V gives CDR1 SGHRS, CDR2 YFSETQ. This CDR3 region has 18 residues. Trimming removed 4 bases from V and 0 bases from J; junction bases left unmatched: 15. The chain's CDR3 is CASSQGGARDPMNTEAFF. CDR3 in DNA: TGCGCCAGCAGCCAGGGGGGGGCTAGGGATCCCATGAACACTGAAGCTTTCTTT.

V usage is TRBV20-1 and J usage is TRBJ2-3; no reliable D call. Germline V gene lookup returns CDR1 DFQATT and CDR2 SNEGSKA (reference sequence). CDR3 length: 15 amino acids. Trimming stripped 5 bases from V and 6 bases from J, with 21 bases between. In DNA, the CDR3 is TGCAGTGCTCAAGGAGAGGTCCATTTTTTCGATACGCAGTATTTT. Encoded protein: CSAQGEVHFFDTQYF.

This clonotype has just a few counts. The chain carries TRBV12-3 or TRBV12-4 and TRBJ1-2; D perhaps matches TRBD1 (5 bases). The CDR3 length is 16 residues. V lost 6 bases and J lost 1, with 18 bases in between. The CDR3 loop is CASSRGAPRGNYGYTF. CDR3 in DNA: TGTGCCAGCAGCAGAGGGGCGCCCCGGGGTAACTATGGCTACACCTTC.

This clonotype came up many times. The CDR3 here is CASSVGGLDQPQHF. Here the CDR3 DNA reads TGTGCCAGCAGCGTAGGGGGCTTGGATCAGCCCCAGCATTTT. The chain links TRBV7-9 to TRBJ1-5, with 7 nucleotides matching TRBD1. The CDR3 has 14 residues. From germline, CDR1 is SEHNR and CDR2 FQNEAQ (reference sequence). V gave up 5 bases and J gave up 5 bases; unmatched junction bases: 6. Full variable domain (outside the CDR3, taken from reference TRBV7-9 and TRBJ1-5): DTGVSQNPRHKITKRGQNVTFRCDPISEHNRLYWYRQTLGQGPEFLTYFQNEAQLEKSRLLSDRFSAERPKGSFSTLEIQRTEQGDSAMYLCASSVGGLDQPQHFGDGTRLSIL.

This chain links TRBV24-1 with TRBJ2-2; TRBD1 might be the D (5 bases). Germline V gives CDR1 KGHDR, CDR2 SFDVKD. The CDR3 loop spans 11 amino acids. Trimming removed 12 bases from V and 5 bases from J, with 9 bases in between. The CDR3 protein is CASQGTGELFF. The CDR3 region has the DNA TGTGCCTCGCAGGGAACCGGGGAGCTGTTTTTT.

V and J are TRBV15 and TRBJ2-5; D is unresolved. This CDR3 has 15 residues. Trimming shortened V by 4 bases and J by 2 bases, and 14 bases separated the two germline ends. Per the germline V gene, CDR1 is LNHNV and CDR2 is YYDKDF (reference sequence). The CDR3 DNA sequence: TGTGCCACCAGCAAATCTGGCGGTGGGCAAGAGACCCAGTACTTC. Amino acids: CATSKSGGGQETQYF.

The chain has TRBV12-3 or TRBV12-4 and TRBJ2-3; 11 nucleotides line up with TRBD2. The CDR3 consists of 16 residues. V lost 1 base and J lost 2; bases outside the gene matches: 2. The CDR3 DNA follows: TGTGCCAGCAGTTTAGGGACTAGCGGGTACACAGATACGCAGTATTTT. This gives the protein CASSLGTSGYTDTQYF.

The V and J genes are TRBV5-1 and TRBJ2-2; D tentatively fits TRBD1 or TRBD2 (5 bases each). In germline, CDR1 is SGHRS, CDR2 YFSETQ. The CDR3 covers 15 residues. Trimming took off 4 bases at V and 3 bases at J, with 13 bases between the two ends. The CDR3 spells CASSLGDRDTGELFF. The CDR3 DNA sequence: TGCGCCAGCAGCCTGGGGGACCGTGACACCGGGGAGCTGTTTTTT.

This clonotype has at least ten counts. The chain employs TRBV12-3 or TRBV12-4 and TRBJ1-2; no firm D call. Trimming left V 6 bases short and J 7 bases short, with 15 bases between. The CDR3 contains 13 residues. CDR3 in amino acids: CASSLHGGGGYTF. Here the CDR3 DNA reads TGTGCCAGCAGCCTACACGGTGGTGGTGGCTACACCTTC.

The gene calls are TRBV25-1 and TRBJ2-4, with a tentative D call TRBD2 (6 bases). CDR3 length: 19 amino acids. V lost 3 bases, J lost 0 bases, and 21 bases lay in between. Looked up from germline, CDR1 is MGHDK and CDR2 is SYGVNS. The CDR3 loop reads CASSEGGLGSSLAKNIQYF. The CDR3, as DNA: TGTGCCAGCAGTGAGGGGGGTTTGGGCAGCAGCCTAGCCAAAAACATTCAGTACTTC. Using reference TRBV25-1 and TRBJ2-4 for the parts outside the CDR3, the full variable domain is EADIYQTPRYLVIGTGKKITLECSQTMGHDKMYWYQQDPGMELHLIHYSYGVNSTEKGDLSSESTVSRIRTEHFPLTLESARPSHTSQYLCASSEGGLGSSLAKNIQYFGAGTRLSVL.

This clonotype showed up many times. The chain employs TRBV6-1 and TRBJ2-7; 8 positions match TRBD1. This CDR3 spans 15 amino acids. Germline V lookup: CDR1 MNHNS, CDR2 SASEGT. The V and J ends lost 5 bases and 4 bases, in that order; junction bases with no gene match: 10. CDR3 in DNA: TGTGCCAGCAGTCCTGGGCCAGGGGGCTGGTACGAGCAGTACGTC. It codes for CASSPGPGGWYEQYV.

As regards this clonotype: The final CDR3 position lacks the conserved phenylalanine or tryptophan, pointing to a likely read error. The chain joins TRBV7-9 to TRBJ2-7; tentative D call: TRBD2 (6 bases). The ends were cut back, 0 bases at V and 4 bases at J, with 10 bases in the middle. The length of the CDR3 is 14 residues. Germline assignment: CDR1 SEHNR and CDR2 FQNEAQ (reference sequence). The CDR3 region has the DNA TGTGCCAGCAGCTTAGCCGGACTAAAATACGAGCAGTACCTC. Residues: CASSLAGLKYEQYL.

This clonotype was detected a few times. The chain is built from TRBV7-2 and TRBJ2-1, with D unclear. Germline V gene lookup returns CDR1 SGHTA and CDR2 FQGNSA. Between the trimmed V and J ends, which lost 0 bases and 7 bases, there was a span of 13 bases. The CDR3 sequence is 15 residues long. The CDR3 DNA sequence: TGTGCCAGCAGCTTAGCGGGCCAGAAAGGAAATGAGCAGTTCTTC. This gives the protein CASSLAGQKGNEQFF.

This chain joins TRBV12-3 or TRBV12-4 and TRBJ1-4; TRBD1 matches at 8 bases. CDR3 length: 13 amino acids. The trim removed 6 bases at V and 10 bases at J, leaving 7 bases unmatched. CDR3 in amino acids: CASSQRQGRKLFF. The CDR3, as DNA: TGTGCCAGCAGCCAGAGACAGGGGCGAAAACTGTTTTTT.

The chain joins TRBV6-5 to TRBJ2-5; tentatively, D is TRBD2 (5 bases). Germline V gives CDR1 MNHEY, CDR2 SVGAGI. V was cut by 4 bases and J by 1 base, with 16 bases left in between. CDR3 length: 16 amino acids. The CDR3 reads CASSLGRVSTQETQYF. For the CDR3, the DNA is TGTGCCAGCAGTTTAGGGCGGGTATCAACCCAAGAGACCCAGTACTTC.

This clonotype was picked up a small number of times. The V gene is TRBV20-1, the J gene TRBJ1-2, with D perhaps matching TRBD1 (5 bases). Per germline, CDR1 DFQATT and CDR2 SNEGSKA (reference sequence). The V end was cut by 5 bases, the J end by 12 bases, with 10 bases between. The CDR3 sequence is 9 residues long. CDR3 nucleotides: TGCAGTGCTCCGGACACGAACACCTTC. Amino acid sequence: CSAPDTNTF.

The sample holds a few counts of this clonotype. The gene calls are TRBV12-3 or TRBV12-4 and TRBJ2-1; 12 nucleotides agree with TRBD2. The CDR3 length is 17 residues. J was trimmed by 0 bases and V by 6 bases; bases with no gene match: 6. The CDR3 region has the DNA TGTGCCAGCAGCTATCTAGCGGGAGGGAGCTCCTACAATGAGCAGTTCTTC. Its protein product is CASSYLAGGSSYNEQFF.

This clonotype has just a few counts. The rearrangement uses TRBV7-8 and TRBJ2-7; D possibly uses TRBD1 or TRBD2 (5 bases each). V was cut by 5 bases and J by 3 bases, with 14 bases left in between. The germline CDR1 and CDR2 sequences are SGHVS and FQNEAQ. This CDR3 contains 14 residues. CDR3 loop: CASSPPGRNYEQYF. The CDR3, as DNA: TGTGCCAGCAGCCCTCCGGGACGGAACTACGAGCAGTACTTC.